What follows are 6 T cell receptor beta chains derived from one specimen sequenced in a study of Ad26.COV2.S vaccination and SARS-CoV-2 variants. Regarding treatment: 15 to 20 received Ad26.COV2.S at low or high dose, single or two shots; several received placebo; per-sample allocation not given. Following the first vaccine or placebo injection, samples were taken on day 63. Measured with immunoSEQ multiplex PCR; TCRdb has only the in-frame clones, and not every one. The sample yields some 450,000 clones, roughly 87% seen once. Sequencing used peripheral blood, obtained in a trial of Ad26.COV2.S vaccine versus placebo. The receptors were sampled from a person between 18 and 59 years old who received the Ad26.COV2.S COVID-19 vaccine or a placebo.

This chain joins TRBV7-8 and TRBJ1-5; a weak D match, TRBD1 (6 bases). The CDR3 has 17 residues. Trimming removed 1 base from V and 3 bases from J, with 16 bases in between. CDR1 is SGHVS, CDR2 FQNEAQ, per germline. This CDR3 reads CASSLVIRTEDNQPQHF. The DNA of the CDR3 is TGTGCCAGCAGCTTAGTGATTCGGACAGAAGACAATCAGCCCCAGCATTTT.

J is TRBJ1-1 and V is TRBV27; D perhaps matches TRBD1 (5 bases). Trimming stripped 6 bases from V and 7 bases from J, with 9 bases between. The CDR3 sequence is 11 residues long. Per germline, CDR1 MNHEY and CDR2 SMNVEV (reference sequence). The CDR3 sequence is CASRRGLEAFF. The CDR3 region has the DNA TGTGCCAGCAGGCGGGGACTTGAAGCTTTCTTT.

The chain combines TRBV5-5 with TRBJ2-2; 9 bases are shared with TRBD1. CDR3 length: 18 residues. CDR1 is SGHKS and CDR2 is YYEKEE in the germline V gene (reference sequence). Losses at the gene ends were 2 bases for V and 3 bases for J; bases not matched to a gene: 11. Here the CDR3 reads CASSFQDRGIGDTGELFF. As DNA, the CDR3 is TGTGCCAGCAGCTTCCAGGACAGGGGCATTGGGGACACCGGGGAGCTGTTTTTT.

This chain joins TRBV7-6 and TRBJ2-1; 8 bases are shared with TRBD2. Looked up from germline, CDR1 is SGHVS and CDR2 is FNYEAQ. The V and J ends lost 1 base and 8 bases, in that order; junction bases with no gene match: 16. CDR3 length: 18 residues. The CDR3 reads CASSLGLAPAGVFDEQFF. For the CDR3, the DNA is TGTGCCAGCAGCTTAGGTTTGGCTCCAGCGGGAGTATTTGATGAGCAGTTCTTC.

The rearrangement links TRBV13 to TRBJ2-2; D may correspond to TRBD1 or TRBD2 (6 bases each). Trimming cost V 5 bases and J 0 bases, with 16 bases left between them. Germline CDR1 and CDR2: PRHDT and FYEKMQ (reference sequence). The CDR3 covers 17 residues. For the CDR3, the DNA is TGTGCCAGCAGCGCCCAAGGAGGGGGGACGAACACCGGGGAGCTGTTTTTT. Amino acids: CASSAQGGGTNTGELFF.

The table lists this clone with a count of one. This chain connects TRBV5-4 to TRBJ2-1; TRBD1 agrees at 7 bases. This CDR3 spans 15 amino acids. The germline V gene has CDR1 SGHNT and CDR2 YYREEE (reference sequence). The J segment lost 5 bases and the V segment lost 1 base, leaving 6 bases of the junction unmatched. CDR3 in amino acids: CASSLSPQGNNEQFF. The DNA of the CDR3 is TGTGCCAGCAGCTTGTCTCCACAGGGGAACAATGAGCAGTTCTTC.